This T cell receptor beta chain was sequenced during a study of T cell responses to AZD1222 COVID-19 vaccine. Study findings and constraints: Across spike, vaccine-associated CD4 TCRs were found, dominant at 160-218 and 743-854. Unmutated regions of variants are reportedly targeted by nearly half of spike-specific TCRs. Donors were largely white British and mainly female; clonal diversity was possibly underestimated.

Comment on this clone: What it binds is not known.

The data were produced by immunoSEQ multiplex PCR, yet TCRdb's version contains in-frame clones alone and is incomplete. Of under 95,000 clones detected, approximately 89% appear once; the ten largest clones hold around 2.2%. This sequence originates from an adult in good health. The sample consisted of peripheral blood, taken on day 0 of AZD1222 vaccination.

DNA of the CDR3: TGTGCCAGCAGCTTAGTGCGGGAGGCCGGGGAGCTGTTTTTT. Its protein is CASSLVREAGELFF. The V and J genes are TRBV11-3 and TRBJ2-2, with TRBD2 identical over 8 bases. Trimming took 1 base from V and 6 from J; bases not matched to a gene: 1. This CDR3 is 14 amino acids long. Germline-derived CDR1 and CDR2 are SGHNT and YENEEA.